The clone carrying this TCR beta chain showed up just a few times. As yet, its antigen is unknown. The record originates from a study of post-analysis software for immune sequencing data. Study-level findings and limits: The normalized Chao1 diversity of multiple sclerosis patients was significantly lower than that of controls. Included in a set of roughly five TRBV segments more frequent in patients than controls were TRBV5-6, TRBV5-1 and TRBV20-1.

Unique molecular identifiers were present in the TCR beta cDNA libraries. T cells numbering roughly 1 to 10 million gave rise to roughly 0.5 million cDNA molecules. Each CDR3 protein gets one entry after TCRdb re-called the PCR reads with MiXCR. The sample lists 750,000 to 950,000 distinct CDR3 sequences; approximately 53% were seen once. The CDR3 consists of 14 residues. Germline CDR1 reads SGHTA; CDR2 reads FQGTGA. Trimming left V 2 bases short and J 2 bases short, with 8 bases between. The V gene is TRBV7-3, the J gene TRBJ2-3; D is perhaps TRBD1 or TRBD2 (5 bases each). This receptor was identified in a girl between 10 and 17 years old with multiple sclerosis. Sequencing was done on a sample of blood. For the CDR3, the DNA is TGTGCCAGCAGCTTAGAGGGGCTCACAGATACGCAGTATTTT. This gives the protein CASSLEGLTDTQYF.